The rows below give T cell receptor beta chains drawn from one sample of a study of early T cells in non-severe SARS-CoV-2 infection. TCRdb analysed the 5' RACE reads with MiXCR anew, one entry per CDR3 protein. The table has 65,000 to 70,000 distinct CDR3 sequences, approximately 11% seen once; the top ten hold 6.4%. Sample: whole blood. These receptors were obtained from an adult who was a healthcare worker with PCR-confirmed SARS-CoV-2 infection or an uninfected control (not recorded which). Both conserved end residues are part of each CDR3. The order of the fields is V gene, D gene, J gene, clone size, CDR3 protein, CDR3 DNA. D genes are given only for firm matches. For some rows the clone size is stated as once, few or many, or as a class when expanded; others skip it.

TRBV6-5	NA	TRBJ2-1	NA	CASGQSSYNEQFF	TGTGCCAGCGGCCAGAGCTCCTACAATGAGCAGTTCTTC
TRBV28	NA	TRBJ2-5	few	CASSLRQGSRETQYF	TGTGCCAGCAGTTTAAGGCAGGGCAGTAGAGAGACCCAGTACTTC
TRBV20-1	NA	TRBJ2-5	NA	CSARKGKETQYF	TGCAGTGCTAGGAAGGGGAAGGAGACCCAGTACTTC
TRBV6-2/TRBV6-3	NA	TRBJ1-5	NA	CASCFRGSRQPQHF	TGTGCCAGCTGCTTCAGGGGTTCGAGGCAGCCCCAGCATTTT
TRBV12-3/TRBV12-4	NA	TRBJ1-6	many	CASSLHGQNSPLHF	TGTGCCAGCAGTTTACATGGACAGAACTCACCCCTCCACTTT
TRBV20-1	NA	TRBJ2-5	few	CSARPPLRGGETQYF	TGCAGTGCTAGACCCCCGTTAAGGGGCGGAGAGACCCAGTACTTC
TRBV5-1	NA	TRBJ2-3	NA	CASSFGGETDTQYF	TGCGCCAGCAGCTTCGGAGGGGAGACAGATACGCAGTATTTT
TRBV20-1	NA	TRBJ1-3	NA	CSARDSAGLSENTIYF	TGCAGTGCTAGAGATAGCGCAGGGCTGTCTGAAAACACCATATATTTT
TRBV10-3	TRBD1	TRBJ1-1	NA	CAIKQAGGNEAFF	TGTGCCATCAAACAGGCAGGGGGGAATGAAGCTTTCTTT
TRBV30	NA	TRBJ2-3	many	CAFETDTQYF	TGTGCCTTCGAAACAGATACGCAGTATTTT
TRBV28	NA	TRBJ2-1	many	CASSFIRTNEQFF	TGTGCCAGCAGTTTTATCAGGACTAATGAGCAGTTCTTC
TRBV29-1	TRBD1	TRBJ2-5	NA	CSVGTGTERETQYF	TGCAGCGTTGGCACCGGGACAGAGAGAGAGACCCAGTACTTC
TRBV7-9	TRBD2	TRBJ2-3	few	CASSSWTSGRATDTQYF	TGTGCCAGCAGCTCCTGGACTAGCGGGAGGGCCACAGATACGCAGTATTTT
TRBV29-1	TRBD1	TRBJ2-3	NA	CSVTTGTRTDTQYF	TGCAGCGTCACGACAGGGACCCGCACAGATACGCAGTATTTT
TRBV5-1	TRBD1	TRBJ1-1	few	CASSGTGPEAFF	TGCGCCAGCAGCGGGACAGGCCCTGAAGCTTTCTTT
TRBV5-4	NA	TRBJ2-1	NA	CASSSVAADNEQFF	TGTGCCAGCAGCTCGGTAGCGGCGGACAATGAGCAGTTCTTC
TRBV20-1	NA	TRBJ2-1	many	CSARKGGRGGNEQFF	TGCAGTGCTAGGAAGGGTGGGAGAGGCGGCAATGAGCAGTTCTTC
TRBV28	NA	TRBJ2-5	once	CASSRVQETQYF	TGTGCCAGCAGCCGGGTCCAAGAGACCCAGTACTTC
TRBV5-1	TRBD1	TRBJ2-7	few	CASSGDRGQPNWDEQYF	TGCGCCAGCAGCGGGGACAGGGGGCAGCCAAACTGGGACGAGCAGTACTTC
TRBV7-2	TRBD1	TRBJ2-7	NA	CASSQGGTGLRGRQYF	TGTGCCAGCAGCCAAGGCGGGACAGGGTTAAGGGGGCGGCAGTACTTC
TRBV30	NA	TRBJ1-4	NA	CAWREWGTGNEKLFF	TGTGCCTGGAGGGAATGGGGGACTGGTAATGAAAAACTGTTTTTT
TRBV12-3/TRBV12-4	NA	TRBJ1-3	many	CASSSGTAGNTIYF	TGTGCCAGCAGTTCCGGGACGGCTGGAAACACCATATATTTT
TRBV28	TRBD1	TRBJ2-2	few	CASNKSGGHTGELFF	TGTGCCAGCAACAAATCAGGGGGTCACACCGGGGAGCTGTTTTTT
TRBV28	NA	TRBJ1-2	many	CASRGRSYGYTF	TGTGCCAGCAGGGGGCGCAGCTATGGCTACACCTTC
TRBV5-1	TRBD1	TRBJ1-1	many	CASSLAGTGTYTEAFF	TGCGCCAGCAGCTTGGCCGGGACAGGGACCTACACTGAAGCTTTCTTT
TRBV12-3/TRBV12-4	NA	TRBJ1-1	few	CASSLGDRNTEAFF	TGTGCCAGCAGTTTAGGAGACAGAAACACTGAAGCTTTCTTT
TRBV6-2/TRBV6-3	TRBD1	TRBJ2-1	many	CASSWDSSYNEQFF	TGTGCCAGCAGTTGGGACAGCTCCTACAATGAGCAGTTCTTC